This T cell receptor (beta chain) was observed in a study of T-cell memory formation after mild COVID-19. Study-level results: Later expanders leaned CD4+, whereas clones that contracted between day 15 and 85 were balanced CD4/CD8. Contracting CD8+ clones were enriched in EMRA, CD4+ mainly in CM and EM.

A remark on this clonotype: Its target is not known.

CDR3 size: 13 residues. V was trimmed by 6 bases and J by 2 bases, leaving 9 bases between them. Sample barcodes and UMIs were carried by the TCR alpha and TCR beta cDNA libraries that 5'RACE generated with constant-segment primers. TCRdb processed the 5' RACE reads anew with MiXCR; each CDR3 protein has one entry. The repertoire holds a few hundred thousand distinct CDR3 sequences, with roughly 15% as singletons. This sequence joins TRBV12-3 or TRBV12-4 and TRBJ2-3, with D perhaps TRBD1 (6 bases). This TCR was sampled from a man younger than 35 who had mild COVID-19 (a few samples of this study predate the infection). Cell type and time point are not known. The sequenced sample consisted of PBMCs or a T cell subset sorted from them (not recorded which). Here the CDR3 DNA reads TGTGCCAGCAGGGGACATAACACAGATACGCAGTATTTT. Its protein product is CASRGHNTDTQYF.